The next 4 T cell receptor beta chains were all read from a single sample in a study of blood T cell repertoires in COVID-19. The repertoire was sequenced with immunoSEQ multiplex PCR; TCRdb's copy has only in-frame clones and lacks some. The sample includes approximately 350,000 clones, more than 80% seen only once; the top ten take 0.95% to 1.5%. The sequenced sample was peripheral blood. The receptors were sampled from a man aged 35-49 years with acute or convalescent COVID-19.

The chain is built from TRBV27 and TRBJ1-1, with 9 bases aligning to TRBD1. V dropped 5 bases and J dropped 7; count of bases not matched to a gene: 23. CDR1 is MNHEY, CDR2 SMNVEV, per germline (reference sequence). The CDR3 is made up of 19 amino acids. For the CDR3, the DNA is TGTGCCAGCAGTGAGAGGAATTACATCGGGACAGGGTGGGATCATGAAGCTTTCTTT. The encoded protein is CASSERNYIGTGWDHEAFF.

The gene calls are TRBV30 and TRBJ2-7; 7 nucleotides line up with TRBD1. V shed 2 bases and J 1 base; nucleotides not matched to a gene: 5. The CDR3 is 14 residues long. Germline V gene lookup returns CDR1 GTSNPN and CDR2 SVGIG (reference sequence). The CDR3 reads CAWSKGTDSYEQYF. Here the CDR3 DNA reads TGTGCCTGGAGTAAAGGGACAGATTCCTACGAGCAGTACTTC.

About this clone itself: Other DNA sequences of this sample code for an identical CDR3. This chain links TRBV7-9 with TRBJ2-7; D gene ambiguous. CDR1 SEHNR and CDR2 FQNEAQ come from the germline V gene (reference sequence). Trimming left V 4 bases short and J 2 bases short, with 3 bases between. The CDR3 runs to 11 residues. CDR3 bases: TGTGCCAGCAGCTCCACCTACGAGCAGTACTTC. Residues: CASSSTYEQYF.

J is TRBJ2-1 and V is TRBV29-1; 9 bases agree with TRBD2. Germline V gene sequence: CDR1 SQVTM, CDR2 ANQGSEA. This CDR3 comprises 13 residues. V shed 7 bases, J shed 0 bases, and the junction held 1 base outside the gene matches. CDR3 loop: CSGSGSSYNEQFF. In nucleotides, the CDR3 is TGCAGCGGTAGCGGGAGCTCCTACAATGAGCAGTTCTTC.